Sequencing of this T cell receptor (beta chain) was carried out in a study of T cell repertoires in cytomegalovirus infection. Study as a whole: Recently identified HLA-C-restricted CMV epitopes and well-studied HLA-B-restricted CMV epitopes were used by the study. Public TCR beta signatures marked donors with CMV infection and the matching HLA. Study results and caveats: Based on cumulative public TCR beta family frequency, carriers of CMV plus the relevant HLA were identified. HLA-C-restricted CMV-specific TCR beta clonotypes were dominant in the ex vivo response.

A single record per CDR3 protein comes from TCRdb applying MiXCR to the reads. The sample consists of about 500,000 distinct CDR3 sequences, around 30% of them appearing once. This clonotype was counted at least ten times. As yet, its antigen is unknown. Germline CDR1 reads SGHVS; CDR2 reads FQNEAQ. The V end was cut by 5 bases, the J end by 8 bases, with 19 bases between. The CDR3 loop spans 15 amino acids. This chain connects TRBV7-8 to TRBJ2-1; a weak D match, TRBD2 (6 bases). This TCR came from a human donor in good health (CMV status not recorded). Some clones in this sample may be carry-over from other donors' samples. This sample comprised cultured PBMCs, obtained from culture after CMV antigen stimulation. Here the CDR3 DNA reads TGTGCCAGCAGCCGGGACTCCCAATCGGAATATGAGCAGTTCTTC. Its translation is CASSRDSQSEYEQFF. The full variable domain, in which reference TRBV7-8 and TRBJ2-1 provide the parts outside the CDR3, is GAGVSQSPRYKVAKRGQDVALRCDPISGHVSLFWYQQALGQGPEFLTYFQNEAQLDKSGLPSDRFFAERPEGSVSTLKIQRTQQEDSAVYLCASSRDSQSEYEQFFGPGTRLTVL.